The entry below gives a single T cell receptor (beta chain) sequence along with its context. These data come from a study of blood T cell repertoires in COVID-19. Libraries were prepared by immunoSEQ multiplex PCR; TCRdb keeps only in-frame clonotypes and omits some of them. The sample includes 110,000 to 150,000 clones, over 65% seen only once; the top ten take 5% to 6.5%. The V and J ends lost 2 bases and 0 bases respectively, with 13 bases between them. The CDR3 runs 17 residues. Germline V gene sequence: CDR1 SGHAT, CDR2 FQNNGV. This receptor was obtained from a woman aged 45 to 65 who had recovered from COVID-19. Sequencing used PBMCs or T cells enriched from blood (not recorded which). The chain joins TRBV11-2 to TRBJ1-4; D perhaps matches TRBD1 (6 bases). CDR3 sequence reads: CASSLTGWTATNEKLFF. The DNA of the CDR3 is TGTGCCAGCAGCTTAACCGGGTGGACAGCAACTAATGAAAAACTGTTTTTT.